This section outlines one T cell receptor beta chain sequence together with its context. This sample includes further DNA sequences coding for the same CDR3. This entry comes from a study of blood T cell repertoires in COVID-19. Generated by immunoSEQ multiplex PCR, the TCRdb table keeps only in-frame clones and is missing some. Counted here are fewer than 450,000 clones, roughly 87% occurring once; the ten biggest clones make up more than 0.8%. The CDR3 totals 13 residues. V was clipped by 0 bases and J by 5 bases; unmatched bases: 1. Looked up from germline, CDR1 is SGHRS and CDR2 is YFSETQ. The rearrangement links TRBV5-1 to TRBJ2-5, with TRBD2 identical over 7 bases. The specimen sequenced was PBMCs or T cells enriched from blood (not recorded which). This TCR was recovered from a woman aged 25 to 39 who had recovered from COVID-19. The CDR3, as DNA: TGCGCCAGCAGCTTGGCCGGGGGGGAGACCCAGTACTTC. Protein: CASSLAGGETQYF.